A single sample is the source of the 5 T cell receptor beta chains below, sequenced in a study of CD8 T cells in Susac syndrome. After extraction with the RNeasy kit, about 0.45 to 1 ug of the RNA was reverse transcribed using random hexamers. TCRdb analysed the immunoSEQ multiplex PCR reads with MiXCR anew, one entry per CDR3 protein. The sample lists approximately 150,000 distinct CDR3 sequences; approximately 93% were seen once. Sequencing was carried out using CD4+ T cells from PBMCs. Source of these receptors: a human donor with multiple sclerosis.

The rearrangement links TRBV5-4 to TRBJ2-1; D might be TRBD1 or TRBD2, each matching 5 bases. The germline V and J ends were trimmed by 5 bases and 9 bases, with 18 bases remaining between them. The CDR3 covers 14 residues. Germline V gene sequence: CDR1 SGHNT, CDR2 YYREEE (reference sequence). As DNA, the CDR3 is TGTGCCAGCAGGCCGCTCGGGGCTAGCCGTGAGCAGTTCTTC. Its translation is CASRPLGASREQFF.

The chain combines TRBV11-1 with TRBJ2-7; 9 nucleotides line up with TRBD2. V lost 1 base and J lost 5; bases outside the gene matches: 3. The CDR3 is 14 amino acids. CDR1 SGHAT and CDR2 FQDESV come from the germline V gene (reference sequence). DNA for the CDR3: TGTGCCAGCAGCTTAGAGACTAGCGGTAACGAGCAGTACTTC. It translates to CASSLETSGNEQYF.

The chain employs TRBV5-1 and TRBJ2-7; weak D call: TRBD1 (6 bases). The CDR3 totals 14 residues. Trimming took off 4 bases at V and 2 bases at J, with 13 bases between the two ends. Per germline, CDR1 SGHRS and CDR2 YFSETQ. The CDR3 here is CASSRGQSPYEQYF. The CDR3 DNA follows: TGCGCCAGCAGCCGAGGACAGAGTCCCTACGAGCAGTACTTC.

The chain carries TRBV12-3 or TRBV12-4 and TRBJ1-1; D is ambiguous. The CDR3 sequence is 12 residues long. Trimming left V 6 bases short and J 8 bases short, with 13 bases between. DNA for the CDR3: TGTGCCAGCAGGATAATACACGGGGAAGCTTTCTTT. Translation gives CASRIIHGEAFF.

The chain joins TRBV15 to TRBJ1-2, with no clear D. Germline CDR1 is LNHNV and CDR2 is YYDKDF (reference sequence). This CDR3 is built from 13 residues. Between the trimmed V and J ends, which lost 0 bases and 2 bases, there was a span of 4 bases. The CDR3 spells CATSREQNYGYTF. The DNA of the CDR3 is TGTGCCACCAGCAGAGAACAGAACTATGGCTACACCTTC. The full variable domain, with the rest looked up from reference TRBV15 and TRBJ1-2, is DAMVIQNPRYQVTQFGKPVTLSCSQTLNHNVMYWYQQKSSQAPKLLFHYYDKDFNNEADTPDNFQSRRPNTSFCFLDIRSPGLGDTAMYLCATSREQNYGYTFGSGTRLTVV.